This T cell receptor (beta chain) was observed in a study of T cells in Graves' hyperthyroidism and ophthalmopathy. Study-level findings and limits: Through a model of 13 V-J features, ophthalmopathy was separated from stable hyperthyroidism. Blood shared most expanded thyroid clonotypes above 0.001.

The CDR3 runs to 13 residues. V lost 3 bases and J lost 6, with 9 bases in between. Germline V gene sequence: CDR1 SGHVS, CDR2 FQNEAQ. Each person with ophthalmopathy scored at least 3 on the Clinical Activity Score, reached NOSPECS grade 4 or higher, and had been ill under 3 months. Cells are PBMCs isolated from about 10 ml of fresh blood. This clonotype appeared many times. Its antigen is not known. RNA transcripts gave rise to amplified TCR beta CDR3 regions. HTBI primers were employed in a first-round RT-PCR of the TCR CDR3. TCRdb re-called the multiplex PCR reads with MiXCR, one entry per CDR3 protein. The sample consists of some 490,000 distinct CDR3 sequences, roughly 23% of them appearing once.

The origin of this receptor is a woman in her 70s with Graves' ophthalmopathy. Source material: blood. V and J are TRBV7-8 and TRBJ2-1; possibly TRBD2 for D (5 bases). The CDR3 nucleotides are TGTGCCAGCAGCTTGAGTCTAGCCAATGAGCAGTTCTTC. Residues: CASSLSLANEQFF.